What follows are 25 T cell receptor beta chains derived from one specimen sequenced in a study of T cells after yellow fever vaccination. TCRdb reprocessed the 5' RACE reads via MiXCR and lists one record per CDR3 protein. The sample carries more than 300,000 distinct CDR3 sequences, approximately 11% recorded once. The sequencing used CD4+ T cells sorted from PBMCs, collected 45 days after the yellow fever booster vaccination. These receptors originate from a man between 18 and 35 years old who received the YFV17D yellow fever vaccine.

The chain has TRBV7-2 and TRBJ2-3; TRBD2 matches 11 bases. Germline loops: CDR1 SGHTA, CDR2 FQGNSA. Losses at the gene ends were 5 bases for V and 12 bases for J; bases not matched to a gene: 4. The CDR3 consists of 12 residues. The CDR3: CASSLLAGAQYF. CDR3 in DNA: TGTGCCAGCAGCCTACTAGCGGGGGCACAGTATTTT.

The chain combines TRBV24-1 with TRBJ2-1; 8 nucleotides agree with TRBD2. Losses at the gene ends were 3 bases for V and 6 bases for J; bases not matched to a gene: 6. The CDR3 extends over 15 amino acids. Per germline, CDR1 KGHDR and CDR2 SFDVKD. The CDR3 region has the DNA TGTGCCACCAGTGATCGGCGGGGGGCTGGCAATGAGCAGTTCTTC. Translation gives CATSDRRGAGNEQFF.

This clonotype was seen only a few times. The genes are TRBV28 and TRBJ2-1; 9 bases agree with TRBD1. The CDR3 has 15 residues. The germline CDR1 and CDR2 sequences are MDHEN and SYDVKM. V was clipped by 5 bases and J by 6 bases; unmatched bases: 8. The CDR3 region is CASSLPGQGSNEQFF. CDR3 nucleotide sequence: TGTGCCAGCAGTCTCCCGGGACAGGGATCCAATGAGCAGTTCTTC.

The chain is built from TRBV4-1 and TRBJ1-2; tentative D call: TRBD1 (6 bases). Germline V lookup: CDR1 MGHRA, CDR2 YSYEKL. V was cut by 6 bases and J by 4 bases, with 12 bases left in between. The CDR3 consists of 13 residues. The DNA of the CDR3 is TGCGCCAGCAGAGAACAGGGAACCTATGGCTACACCTTC. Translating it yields CASREQGTYGYTF.

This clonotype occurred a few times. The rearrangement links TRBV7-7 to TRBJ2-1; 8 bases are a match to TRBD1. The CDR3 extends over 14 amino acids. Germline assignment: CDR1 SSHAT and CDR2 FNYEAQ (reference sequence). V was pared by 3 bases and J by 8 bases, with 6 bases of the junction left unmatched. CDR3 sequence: CASSLVQGAYEQFF. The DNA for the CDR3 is TGTGCCAGCAGCTTGGTGCAGGGGGCCTATGAGCAGTTCTTC.

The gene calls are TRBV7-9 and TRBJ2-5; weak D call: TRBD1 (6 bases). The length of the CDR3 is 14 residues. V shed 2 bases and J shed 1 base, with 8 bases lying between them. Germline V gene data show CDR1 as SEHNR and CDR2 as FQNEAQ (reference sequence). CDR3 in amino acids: CASSLRQVQETQYF. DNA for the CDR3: TGTGCCAGCAGCTTAAGACAGGTCCAAGAGACCCAGTACTTC.

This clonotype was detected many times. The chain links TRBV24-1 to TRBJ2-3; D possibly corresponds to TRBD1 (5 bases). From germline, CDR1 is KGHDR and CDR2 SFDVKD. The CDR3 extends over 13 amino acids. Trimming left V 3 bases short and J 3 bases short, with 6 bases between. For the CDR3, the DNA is TGTGCCACCAGTGATCGACAGACAGATACGCAGTATTTT. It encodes CATSDRQTDTQYF.

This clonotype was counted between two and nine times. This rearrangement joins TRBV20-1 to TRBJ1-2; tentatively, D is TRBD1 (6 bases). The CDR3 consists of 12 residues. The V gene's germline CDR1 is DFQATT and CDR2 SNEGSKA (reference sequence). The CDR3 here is CRPVRGPEGYTF. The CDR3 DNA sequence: TGCAGGCCCGTTCGGGGGCCAGAAGGCTACACCTTC.

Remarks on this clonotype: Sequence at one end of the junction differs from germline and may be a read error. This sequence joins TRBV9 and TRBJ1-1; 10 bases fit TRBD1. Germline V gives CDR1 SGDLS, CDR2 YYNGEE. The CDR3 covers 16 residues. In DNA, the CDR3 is TGTGCCAGCAGCGTAGGGACAGGGGGAGGGTACACTGACGCTTTCTTT. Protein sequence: CASSVGTGGGYTDAFF.

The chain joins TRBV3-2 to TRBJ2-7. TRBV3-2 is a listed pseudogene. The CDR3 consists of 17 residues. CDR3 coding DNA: TGTGCCAGCAGCCAAGAGTTTTCGCAGGAGATACCCTACGAGCAGTACGTC. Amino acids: CASSQEFSQEIPYEQYV.

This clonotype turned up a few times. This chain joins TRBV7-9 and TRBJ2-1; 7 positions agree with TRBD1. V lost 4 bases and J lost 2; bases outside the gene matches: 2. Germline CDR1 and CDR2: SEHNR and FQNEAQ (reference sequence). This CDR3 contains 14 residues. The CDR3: CASSYGTAYNEQFF. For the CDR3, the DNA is TGTGCCAGCAGCTATGGGACAGCCTACAATGAGCAGTTCTTC.

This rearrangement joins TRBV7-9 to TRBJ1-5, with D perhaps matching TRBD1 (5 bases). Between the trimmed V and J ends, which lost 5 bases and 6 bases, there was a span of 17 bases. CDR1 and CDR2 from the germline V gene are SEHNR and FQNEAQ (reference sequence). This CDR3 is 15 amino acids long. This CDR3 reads CASSPQGGGGQPQHF. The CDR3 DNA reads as TGTGCCAGCAGCCCCCAGGGAGGAGGAGGTCAGCCCCAGCATTTT.

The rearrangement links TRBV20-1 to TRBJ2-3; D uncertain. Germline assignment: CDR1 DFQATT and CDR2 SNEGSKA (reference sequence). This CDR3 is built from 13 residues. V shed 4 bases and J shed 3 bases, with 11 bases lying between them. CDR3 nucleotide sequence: TGCAGTGCTAAAGGACCGATGACAGATACGCAGTATTTT. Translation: CSAKGPMTDTQYF.

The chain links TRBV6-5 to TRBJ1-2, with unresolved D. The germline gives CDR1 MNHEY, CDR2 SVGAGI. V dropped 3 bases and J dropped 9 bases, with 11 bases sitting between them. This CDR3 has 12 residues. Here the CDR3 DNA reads TGTGCCAGCAGTTATAAAGGGTCCAGCTACACCTTC. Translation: CASSYKGSSYTF.

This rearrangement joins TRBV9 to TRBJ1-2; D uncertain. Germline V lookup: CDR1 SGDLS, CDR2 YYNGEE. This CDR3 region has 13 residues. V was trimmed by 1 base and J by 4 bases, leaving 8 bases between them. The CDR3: CASSVRSSYGYTF. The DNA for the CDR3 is TGTGCCAGCAGCGTACGCAGCTCCTATGGCTACACCTTC. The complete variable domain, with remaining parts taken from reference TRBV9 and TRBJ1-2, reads DSGVTQTPKHLITATGQRVTLRCSPRSGDLSVYWYQQSLDQGLQFLIQYYNGEERAKGNILERFSAQQFPDLHSELNLSSLELGDSALYFCASSVRSSYGYTFGSGTRLTVV.

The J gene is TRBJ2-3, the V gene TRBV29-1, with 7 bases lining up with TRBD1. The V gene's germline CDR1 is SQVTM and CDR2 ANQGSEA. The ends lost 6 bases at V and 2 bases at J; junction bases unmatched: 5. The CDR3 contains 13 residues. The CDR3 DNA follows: TGCAGCGTCGACAGGGAGCCCACAGATACGCAGTATTTT. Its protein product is CSVDREPTDTQYF.

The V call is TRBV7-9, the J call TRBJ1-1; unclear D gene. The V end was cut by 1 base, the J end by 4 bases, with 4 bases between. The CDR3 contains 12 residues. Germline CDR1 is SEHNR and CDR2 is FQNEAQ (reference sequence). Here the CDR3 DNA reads TGTGCCAGCAGCTTAGACGTCACTGAAGCTTTCTTT. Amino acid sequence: CASSLDVTEAFF.

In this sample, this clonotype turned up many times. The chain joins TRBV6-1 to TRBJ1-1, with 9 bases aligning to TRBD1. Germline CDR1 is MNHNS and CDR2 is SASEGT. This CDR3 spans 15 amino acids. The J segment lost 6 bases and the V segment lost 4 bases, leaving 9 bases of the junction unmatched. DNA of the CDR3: TGTGCCAGCAGTGTATCACAGGGGGCGGGAGCTGAAGCTTTCTTT. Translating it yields CASSVSQGAGAEAFF.

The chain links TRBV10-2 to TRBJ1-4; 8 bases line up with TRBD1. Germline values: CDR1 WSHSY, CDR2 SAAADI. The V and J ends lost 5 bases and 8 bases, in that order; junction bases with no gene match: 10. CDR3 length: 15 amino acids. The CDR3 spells CASSRTGPGEEKLFF. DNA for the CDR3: TGCGCCAGCAGTAGGACAGGGCCGGGAGAGGAAAAACTGTTTTTT.

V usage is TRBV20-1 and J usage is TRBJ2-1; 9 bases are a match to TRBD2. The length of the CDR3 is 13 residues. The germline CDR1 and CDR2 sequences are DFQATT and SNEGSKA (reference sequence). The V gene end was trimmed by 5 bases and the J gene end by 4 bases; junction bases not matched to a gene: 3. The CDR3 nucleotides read TGCAGTGCTGCTAGCGGGGTATACAATGAGCAGTTCTTC. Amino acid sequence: CSAASGVYNEQFF.

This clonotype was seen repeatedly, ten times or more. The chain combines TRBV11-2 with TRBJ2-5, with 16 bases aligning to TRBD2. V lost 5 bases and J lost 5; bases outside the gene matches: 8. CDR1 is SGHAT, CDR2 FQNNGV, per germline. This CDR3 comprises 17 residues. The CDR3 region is CASSPPGLAGGPETQYF. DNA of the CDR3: TGTGCCAGCAGCCCTCCGGGACTAGCGGGGGGGCCGGAGACCCAGTACTTC.

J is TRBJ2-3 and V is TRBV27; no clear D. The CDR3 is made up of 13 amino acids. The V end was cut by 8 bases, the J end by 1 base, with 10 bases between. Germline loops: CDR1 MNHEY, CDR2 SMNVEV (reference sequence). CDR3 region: CASCIPGTDTQYF. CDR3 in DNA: TGTGCCAGCTGCATACCGGGCACAGATACGCAGTATTTT.

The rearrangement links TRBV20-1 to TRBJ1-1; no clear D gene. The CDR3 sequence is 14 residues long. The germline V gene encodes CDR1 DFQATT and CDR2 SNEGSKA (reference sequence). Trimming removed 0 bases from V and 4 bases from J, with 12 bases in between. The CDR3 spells CSARDTGLSTEAFF. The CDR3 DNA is TGCAGTGCTAGAGATACGGGGTTGAGCACTGAAGCTTTCTTT.

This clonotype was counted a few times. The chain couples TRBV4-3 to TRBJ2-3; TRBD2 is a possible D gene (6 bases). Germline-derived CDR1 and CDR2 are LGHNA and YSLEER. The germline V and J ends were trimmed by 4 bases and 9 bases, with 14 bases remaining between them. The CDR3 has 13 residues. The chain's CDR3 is CASSLLGGITQYF. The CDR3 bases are TGCGCCAGCAGCCTACTCGGGGGAATCACGCAGTATTTT.

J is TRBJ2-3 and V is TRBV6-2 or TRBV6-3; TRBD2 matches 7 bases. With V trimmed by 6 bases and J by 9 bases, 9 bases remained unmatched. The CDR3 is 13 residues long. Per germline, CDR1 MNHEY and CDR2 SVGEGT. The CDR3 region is CASSRGLGSTQYF. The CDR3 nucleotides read TGTGCCAGCAGCCGAGGACTAGGATCGACGCAGTATTTT.